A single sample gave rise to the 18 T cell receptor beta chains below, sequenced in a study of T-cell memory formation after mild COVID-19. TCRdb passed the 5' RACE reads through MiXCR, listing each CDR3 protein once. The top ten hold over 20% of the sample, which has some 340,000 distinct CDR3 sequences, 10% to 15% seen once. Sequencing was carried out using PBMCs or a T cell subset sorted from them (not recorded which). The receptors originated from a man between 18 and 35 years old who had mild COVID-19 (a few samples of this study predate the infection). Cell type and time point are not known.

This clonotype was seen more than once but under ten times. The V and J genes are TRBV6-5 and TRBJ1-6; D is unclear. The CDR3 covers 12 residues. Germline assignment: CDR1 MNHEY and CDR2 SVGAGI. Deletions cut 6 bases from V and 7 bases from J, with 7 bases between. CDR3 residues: CASRMGNSPLHF. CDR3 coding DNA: TGTGCCAGCAGGATGGGGAATTCACCCCTCCACTTT.

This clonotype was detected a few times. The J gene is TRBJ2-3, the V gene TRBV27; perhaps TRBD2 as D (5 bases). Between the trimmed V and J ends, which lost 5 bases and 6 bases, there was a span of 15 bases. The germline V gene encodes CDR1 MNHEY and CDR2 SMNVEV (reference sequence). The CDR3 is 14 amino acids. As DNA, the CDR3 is TGTGCCAGCAGTCTCCAAAATAGGGAGGATACGCAGTATTTT. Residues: CASSLQNREDTQYF.

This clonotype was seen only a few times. In DNA, the CDR3 is TGTGCCAGCAGCCCTGGAGAGGGGCTAGCCAAAAACATTCAGTACTTC. The encoded protein is CASSPGEGLAKNIQYF. The J gene is TRBJ2-4, the V gene TRBV7-9, with D tentatively TRBD1 or TRBD2 (5 bases each). Germline values: CDR1 SEHNR, CDR2 FQNEAQ (reference sequence). The CDR3 has 16 residues. The V gene lost 5 bases and the J gene lost 0 bases, with 14 bases spanning the gap.

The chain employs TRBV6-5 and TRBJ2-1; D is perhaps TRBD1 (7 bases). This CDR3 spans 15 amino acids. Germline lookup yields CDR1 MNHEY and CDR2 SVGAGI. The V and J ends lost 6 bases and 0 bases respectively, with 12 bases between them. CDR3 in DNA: TGTGCCAGCAGGTACCAGGGGGGCTCCTACAATGAGCAGTTCTTC. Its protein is CASRYQGGSYNEQFF.

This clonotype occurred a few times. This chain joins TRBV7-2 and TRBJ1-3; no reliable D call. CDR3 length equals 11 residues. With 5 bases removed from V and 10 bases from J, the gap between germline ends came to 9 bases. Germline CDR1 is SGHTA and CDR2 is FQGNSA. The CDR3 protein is CASSTGLTIYF. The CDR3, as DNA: TGTGCCAGCAGCACGGGTTTGACCATATATTTT. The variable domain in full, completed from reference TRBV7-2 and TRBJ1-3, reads GAGVSQSPSNKVTEKGKDVELRCDPISGHTALYWYRQSLGQGLEFLIYFQGNSAPDKSGLPSDRFSAERTGGSVSTLTIQRTQQEDSAVYLCASSTGLTIYFGEGSWLTVV.

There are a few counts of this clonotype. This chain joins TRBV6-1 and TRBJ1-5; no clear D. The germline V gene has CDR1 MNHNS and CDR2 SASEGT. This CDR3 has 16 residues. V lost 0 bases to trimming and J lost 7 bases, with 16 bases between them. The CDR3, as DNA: TGTGCCAGCAGTGAAGCATTGCCGACCCCATGGCAGCCCCAGCATTTT. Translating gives CASSEALPTPWQPQHF.

The CDR3 reads CASSLRDRASGLSSYEQYF. The CDR3 DNA reads as TGTGCCAGCAGCCTCCGGGACAGGGCCTCCGGACTGTCCTCCTACGAGCAGTACTTC. The chain is built from TRBV3-2 and TRBJ2-7; TRBD1 was called by the table and not checked on the DNA. TRBV3-2 is classified as a pseudogene. This CDR3 contains 19 residues.

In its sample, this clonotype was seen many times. CDR3 sequence (DNA): TGCGCCAGCAGCCAATACCGGCTGATAGAATATGGCTACACCTTC. This translates into CASSQYRLIEYGYTF. The genes are TRBV4-1 and TRBJ1-2; D uncertain. Germline lookup yields CDR1 MGHRA and CDR2 YSYEKL. The CDR3 is made up of 15 amino acids. The V and J ends lost 2 bases and 5 bases respectively, with 15 bases between them.

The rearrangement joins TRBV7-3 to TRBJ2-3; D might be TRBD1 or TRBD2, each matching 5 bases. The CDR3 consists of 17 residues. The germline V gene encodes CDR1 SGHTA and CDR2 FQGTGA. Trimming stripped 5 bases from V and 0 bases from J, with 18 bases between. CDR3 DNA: TGTGCCAGCAGCGAGGGGTTCCTGTCCTCTAGCACAGATACGCAGTATTTT. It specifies CASSEGFLSSSTDTQYF.

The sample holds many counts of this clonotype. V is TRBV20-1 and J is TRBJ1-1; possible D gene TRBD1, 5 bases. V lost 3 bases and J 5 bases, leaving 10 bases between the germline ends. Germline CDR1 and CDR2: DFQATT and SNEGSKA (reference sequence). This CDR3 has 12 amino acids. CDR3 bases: TGCAGTGCTAGTGAGGGGTGGACTGAAGCTTTCTTT. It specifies CSASEGWTEAFF.

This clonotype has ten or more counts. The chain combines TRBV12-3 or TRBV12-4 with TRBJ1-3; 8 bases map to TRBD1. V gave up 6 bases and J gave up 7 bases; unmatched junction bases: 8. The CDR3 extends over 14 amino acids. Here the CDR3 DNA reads TGTGCCAGCAGCCTGACAGGGGCAAGTAACACCATATATTTT. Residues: CASSLTGASNTIYF.

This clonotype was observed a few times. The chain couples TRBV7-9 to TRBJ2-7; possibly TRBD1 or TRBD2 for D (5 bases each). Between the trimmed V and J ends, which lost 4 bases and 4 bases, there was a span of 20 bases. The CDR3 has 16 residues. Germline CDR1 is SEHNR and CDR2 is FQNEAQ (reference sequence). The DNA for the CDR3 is TGTGCCAGCAGCTCCCCAAGGGGAAGGGAGTCGTACGAGCAGTACTTC. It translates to CASSSPRGRESYEQYF.

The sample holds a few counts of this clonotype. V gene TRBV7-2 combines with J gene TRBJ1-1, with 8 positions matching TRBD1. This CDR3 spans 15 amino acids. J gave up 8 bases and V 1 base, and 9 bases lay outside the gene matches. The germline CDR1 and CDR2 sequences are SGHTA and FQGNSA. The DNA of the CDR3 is TGTGCCAGCAGCTTAGGGGTCGGACAGGGTAAAGAAGCTTTCTTT. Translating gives CASSLGVGQGKEAFF.

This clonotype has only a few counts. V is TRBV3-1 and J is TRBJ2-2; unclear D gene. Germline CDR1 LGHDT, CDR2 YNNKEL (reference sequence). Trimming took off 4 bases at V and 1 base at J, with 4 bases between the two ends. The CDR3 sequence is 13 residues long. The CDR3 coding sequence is TGTGCCAGCAGCCGGAGGAACACCGGGGAGCTGTTTTTT. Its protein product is CASSRRNTGELFF.

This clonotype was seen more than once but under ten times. The CDR3 here is CASSQGANEADYEQYV. As DNA, the CDR3 is TGCGCCAGCAGCCAGGGTGCCAACGAGGCGGATTACGAGCAGTACGTC. V usage is TRBV4-3 and J usage is TRBJ2-7; D not certain. Deletions cut 3 bases from V and 4 bases from J, with 19 bases between. CDR1 LGHNA and CDR2 YSLEER come from the germline V gene. The length of the CDR3 is 16 residues.

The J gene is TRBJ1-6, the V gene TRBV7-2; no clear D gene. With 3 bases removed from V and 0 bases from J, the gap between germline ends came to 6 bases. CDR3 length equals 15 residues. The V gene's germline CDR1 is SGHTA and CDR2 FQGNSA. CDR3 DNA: TGTGCCAGCAGCTTCGTAAGCTCCTATAATTCACCCCTCCACTTT. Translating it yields CASSFVSSYNSPLHF.

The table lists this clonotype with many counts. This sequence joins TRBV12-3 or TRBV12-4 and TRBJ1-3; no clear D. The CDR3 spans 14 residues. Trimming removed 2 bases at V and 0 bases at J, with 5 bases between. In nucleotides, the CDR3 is TGTGCCAGCAGTTTATGGAGCTCTGGAAACACCATATATTTT. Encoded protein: CASSLWSSGNTIYF.

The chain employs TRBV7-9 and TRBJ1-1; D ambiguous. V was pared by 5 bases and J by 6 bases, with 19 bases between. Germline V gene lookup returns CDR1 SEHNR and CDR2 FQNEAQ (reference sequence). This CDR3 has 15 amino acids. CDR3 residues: CASSPGSGRVPEAFF. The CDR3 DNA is TGTGCCAGCAGCCCCGGTAGTGGGCGGGTCCCTGAAGCTTTCTTT.